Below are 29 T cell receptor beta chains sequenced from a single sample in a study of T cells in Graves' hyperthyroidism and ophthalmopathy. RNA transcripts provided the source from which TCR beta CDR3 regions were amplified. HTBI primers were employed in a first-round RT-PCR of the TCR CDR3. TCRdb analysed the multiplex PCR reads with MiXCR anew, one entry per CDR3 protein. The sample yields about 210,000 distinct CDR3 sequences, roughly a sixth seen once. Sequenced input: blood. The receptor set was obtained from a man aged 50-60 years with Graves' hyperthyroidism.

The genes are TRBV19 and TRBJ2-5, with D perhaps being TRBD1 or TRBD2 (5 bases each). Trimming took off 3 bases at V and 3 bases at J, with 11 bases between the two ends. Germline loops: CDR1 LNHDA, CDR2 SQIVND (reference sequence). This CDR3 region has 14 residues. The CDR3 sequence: CASSIWDGEETQYF. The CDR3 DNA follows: TGTGCCAGTAGTATTTGGGACGGAGAAGAGACCCAGTACTTC.

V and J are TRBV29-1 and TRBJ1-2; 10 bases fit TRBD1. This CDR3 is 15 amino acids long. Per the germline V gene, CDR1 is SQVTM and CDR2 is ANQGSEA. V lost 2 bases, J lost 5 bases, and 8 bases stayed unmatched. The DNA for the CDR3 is TGCAGCGTTGAAACTTCCGGGACAGGGGTTTATGGCTACACCTTC. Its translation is CSVETSGTGVYGYTF.

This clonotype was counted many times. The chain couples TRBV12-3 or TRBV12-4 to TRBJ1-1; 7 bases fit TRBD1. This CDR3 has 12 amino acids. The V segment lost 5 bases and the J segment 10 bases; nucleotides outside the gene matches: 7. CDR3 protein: CASSNLNRGAFF. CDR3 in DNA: TGTGCCAGCAGTAACCTGAACAGGGGAGCTTTCTTT.

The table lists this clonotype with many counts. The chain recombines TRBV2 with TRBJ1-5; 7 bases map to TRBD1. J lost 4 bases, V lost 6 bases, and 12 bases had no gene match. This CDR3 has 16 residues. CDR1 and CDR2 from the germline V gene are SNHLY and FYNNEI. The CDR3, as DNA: TGTGCCAGCAGCACCACACCTGAACAGGGGAATCAGCCCCAGCATTTT. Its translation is CASSTTPEQGNQPQHF.

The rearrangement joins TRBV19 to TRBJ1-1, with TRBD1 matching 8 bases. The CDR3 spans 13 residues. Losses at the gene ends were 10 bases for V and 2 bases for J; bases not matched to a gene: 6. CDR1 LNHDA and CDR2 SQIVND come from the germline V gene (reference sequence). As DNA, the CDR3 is TGTGCCACCAGGGACAGGCTAAACACTGAAGCTTTCTTT. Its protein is CATRDRLNTEAFF.

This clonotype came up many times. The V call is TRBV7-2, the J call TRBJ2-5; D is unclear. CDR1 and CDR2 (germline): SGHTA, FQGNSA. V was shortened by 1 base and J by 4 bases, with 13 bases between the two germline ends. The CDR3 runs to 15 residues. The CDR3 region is CASSLEGGKGETQYF. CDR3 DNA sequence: TGTGCCAGCAGCTTAGAGGGCGGAAAGGGAGAGACCCAGTACTTC.

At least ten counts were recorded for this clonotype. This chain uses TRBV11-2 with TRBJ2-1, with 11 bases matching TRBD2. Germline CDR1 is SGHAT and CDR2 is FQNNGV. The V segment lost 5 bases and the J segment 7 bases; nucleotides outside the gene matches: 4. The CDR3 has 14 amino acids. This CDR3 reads CASSRGTSGNEQFF. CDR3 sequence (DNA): TGTGCCAGCAGCAGGGGGACTAGCGGAAATGAGCAGTTCTTC.

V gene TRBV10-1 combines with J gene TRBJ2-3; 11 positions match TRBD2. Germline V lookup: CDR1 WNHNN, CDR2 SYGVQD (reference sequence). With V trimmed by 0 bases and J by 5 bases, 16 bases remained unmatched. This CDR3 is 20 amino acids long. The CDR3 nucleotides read TGCGCCAGCAGTGAGTCCCGCCGGTCAAGACTAGCGGGACGACGAGATACGCAGTATTTT. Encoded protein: CASSESRRSRLAGRRDTQYF.

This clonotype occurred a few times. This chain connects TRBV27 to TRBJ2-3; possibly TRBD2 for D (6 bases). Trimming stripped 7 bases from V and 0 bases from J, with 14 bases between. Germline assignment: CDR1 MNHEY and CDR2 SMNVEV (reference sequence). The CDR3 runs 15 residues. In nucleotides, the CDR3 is TGTGCCAGCACCCGGACTATTACTAGCACAGATACGCAGTATTTT. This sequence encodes CASTRTITSTDTQYF.

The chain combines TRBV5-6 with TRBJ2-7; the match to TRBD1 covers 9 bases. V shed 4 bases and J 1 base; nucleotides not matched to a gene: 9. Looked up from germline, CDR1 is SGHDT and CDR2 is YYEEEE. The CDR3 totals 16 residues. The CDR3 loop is CASSRTGASHSYEQYF. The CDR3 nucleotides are TGTGCCAGCAGCAGGACAGGGGCCAGTCATTCCTACGAGCAGTACTTC.

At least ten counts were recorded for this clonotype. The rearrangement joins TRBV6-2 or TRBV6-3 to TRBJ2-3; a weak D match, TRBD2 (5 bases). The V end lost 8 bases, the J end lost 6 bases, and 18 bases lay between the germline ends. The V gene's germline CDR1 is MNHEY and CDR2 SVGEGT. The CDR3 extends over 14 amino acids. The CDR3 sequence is CASGWRSGGDTQYF. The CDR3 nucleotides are TGTGCCAGCGGTTGGCGGAGCGGTGGCGATACGCAGTATTTT.

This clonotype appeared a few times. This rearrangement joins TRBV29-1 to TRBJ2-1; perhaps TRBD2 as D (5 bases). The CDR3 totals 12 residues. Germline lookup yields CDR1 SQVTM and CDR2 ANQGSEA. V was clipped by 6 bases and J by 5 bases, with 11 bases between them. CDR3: CSVERRDNEQFF. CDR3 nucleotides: TGCAGCGTGGAGCGGAGAGACAATGAGCAGTTCTTC.

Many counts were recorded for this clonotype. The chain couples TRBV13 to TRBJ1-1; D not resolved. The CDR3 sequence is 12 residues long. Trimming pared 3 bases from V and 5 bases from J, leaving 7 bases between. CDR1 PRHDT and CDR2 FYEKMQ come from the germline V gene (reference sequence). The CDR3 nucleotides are TGTGCCAGCAGCTTTTCAAGGACTGAAGCTTTCTTT. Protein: CASSFSRTEAFF. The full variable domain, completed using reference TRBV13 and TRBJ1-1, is AAGVIQSPRHLIKEKRETATLKCYPIPRHDTVYWYQQGPGQDPQFLISFYEKMQSDKGSIPDRFSAQQFSDYHSELNMSSLELGDSALYFCASSFSRTEAFFGQGTRLTVV.

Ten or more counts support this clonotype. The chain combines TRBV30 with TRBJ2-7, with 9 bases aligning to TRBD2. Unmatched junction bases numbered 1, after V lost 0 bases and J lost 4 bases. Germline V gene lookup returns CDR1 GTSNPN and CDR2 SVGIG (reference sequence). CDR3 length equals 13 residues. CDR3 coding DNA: TGTGCCTGGAGTGTGGGACTAGCTTACGAGCAGTACTTC. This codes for CAWSVGLAYEQYF.

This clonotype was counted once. CDR3 residues: CASSGSTYSDTQYF. CDR3 nucleotide sequence: TGCGCCAGCAGCGGTTCCACCTATTCAGATACGCAGTATTTT. The chain joins TRBV5-1 to TRBJ2-3; D call uncertain. CDR1 is SGHRS, CDR2 YFSETQ, per germline. The length of the CDR3 is 14 residues. V dropped 4 bases and J dropped 4 bases, with 13 bases sitting between them.

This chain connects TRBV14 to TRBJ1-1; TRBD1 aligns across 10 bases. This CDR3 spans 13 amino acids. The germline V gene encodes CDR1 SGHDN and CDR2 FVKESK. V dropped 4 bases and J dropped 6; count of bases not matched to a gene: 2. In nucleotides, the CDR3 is TGTGCCAGCAGCCGGGACAGGGGCTCTGAAGCTTTCTTT. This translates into CASSRDRGSEAFF.

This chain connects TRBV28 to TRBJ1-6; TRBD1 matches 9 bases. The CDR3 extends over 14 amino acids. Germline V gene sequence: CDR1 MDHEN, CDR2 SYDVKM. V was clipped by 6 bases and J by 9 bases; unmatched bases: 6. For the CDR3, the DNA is TGTGCCAGCAGGGAGGGACAGGGAGGTTCACCCCTCCACTTT. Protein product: CASREGQGGSPLHF.

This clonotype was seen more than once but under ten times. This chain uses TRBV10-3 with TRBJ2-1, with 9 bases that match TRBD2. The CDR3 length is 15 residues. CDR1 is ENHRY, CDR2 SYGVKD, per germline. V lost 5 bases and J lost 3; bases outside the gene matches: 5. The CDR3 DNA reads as TGTGCCATCAGTAGAGAAGCGGGAGGCTACAATGAGCAGTTCTTC. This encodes CAISREAGGYNEQFF.

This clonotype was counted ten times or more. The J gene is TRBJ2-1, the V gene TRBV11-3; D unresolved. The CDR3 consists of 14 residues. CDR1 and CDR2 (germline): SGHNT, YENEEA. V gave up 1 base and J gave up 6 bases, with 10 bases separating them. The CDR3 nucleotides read TGTGCCAGCAGCTTAGGCCAAATCGGCAATGAGCAGTTCTTC. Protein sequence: CASSLGQIGNEQFF.

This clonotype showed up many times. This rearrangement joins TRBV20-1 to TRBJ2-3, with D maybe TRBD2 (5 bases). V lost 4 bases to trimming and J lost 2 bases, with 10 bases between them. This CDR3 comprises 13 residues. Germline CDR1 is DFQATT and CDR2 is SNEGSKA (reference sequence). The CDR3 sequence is CSAIAGITDTQYF. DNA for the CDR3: TGCAGTGCTATTGCGGGCATCACAGATACGCAGTATTTT.

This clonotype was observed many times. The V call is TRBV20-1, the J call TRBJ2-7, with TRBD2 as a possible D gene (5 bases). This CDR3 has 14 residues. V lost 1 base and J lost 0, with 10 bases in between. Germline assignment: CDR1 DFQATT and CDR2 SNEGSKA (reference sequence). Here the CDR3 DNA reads TGCAGTGCTAGAGGAGCCACTAGCTCCTACGAGCAGTACTTC. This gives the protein CSARGATSSYEQYF.

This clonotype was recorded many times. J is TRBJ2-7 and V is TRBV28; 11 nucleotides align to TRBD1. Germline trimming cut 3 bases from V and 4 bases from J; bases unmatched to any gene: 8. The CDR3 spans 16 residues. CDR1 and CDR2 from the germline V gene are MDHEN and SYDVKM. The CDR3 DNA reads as TGTGCCAGCAGTTTTGCTGTGGGACAGGGGGAATACGAGCAGTACTTC. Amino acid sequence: CASSFAVGQGEYEQYF.

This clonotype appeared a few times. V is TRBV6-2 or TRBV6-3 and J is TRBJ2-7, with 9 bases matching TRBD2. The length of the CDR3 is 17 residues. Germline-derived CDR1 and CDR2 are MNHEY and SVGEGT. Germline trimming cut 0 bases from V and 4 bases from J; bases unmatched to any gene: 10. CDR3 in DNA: TGTGCCAGCAGTTACTCTGCAAGCGGGGGGTCCCCTTACGAGCAGTACTTC. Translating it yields CASSYSASGGSPYEQYF.

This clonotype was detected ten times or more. DNA of the CDR3: TGTGCCACCAGCACGTCGAGGAATACGCAGTATTTT. Protein sequence: CATSTSRNTQYF. The chain employs TRBV15 and TRBJ2-3, with D hard to call. Germline V lookup: CDR1 LNHNV, CDR2 YYDKDF (reference sequence). V lost 4 bases and J 7 bases, leaving 9 bases between the germline ends. This CDR3 is 12 amino acids long.

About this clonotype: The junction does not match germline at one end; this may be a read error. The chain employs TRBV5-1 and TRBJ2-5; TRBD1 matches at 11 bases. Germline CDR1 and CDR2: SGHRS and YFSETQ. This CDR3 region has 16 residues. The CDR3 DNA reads TGTGCCAGCAGCTTCGGTGGGACAGGGGGCCAAGAGACCCAGTACTTC. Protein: CASSFGGTGGQETQYF. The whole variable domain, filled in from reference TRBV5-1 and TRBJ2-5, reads KAGVTQTPRYLIKTRGQQVTLSCSPISGHRSVSWYQQTPGQGLQFLFEYFSETQRNKGNFPGRFSGRQFSNSRSEMNVSTLELGDSALYLCASSFGGTGGQETQYFGPGTRLLVL.

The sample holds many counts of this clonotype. The CDR3 nucleotides read TGTGCCAGCAGTTTCTCAACCTACACAGATACGCAGTATTTT. As protein: CASSFSTYTDTQYF. The chain has TRBV27 and TRBJ2-3; D unclear. V was trimmed by 3 bases and J by 2 bases, leaving 9 bases between them. In germline, CDR1 is MNHEY, CDR2 SMNVEV (reference sequence). The CDR3 is 14 residues long.

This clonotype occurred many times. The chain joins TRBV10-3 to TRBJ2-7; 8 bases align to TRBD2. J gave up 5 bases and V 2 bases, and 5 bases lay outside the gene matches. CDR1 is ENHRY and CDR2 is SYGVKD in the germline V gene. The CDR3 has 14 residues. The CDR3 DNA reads TGTGCCATCAGTGAGACAACTAGCGGTAACGAGCAGTACTTC. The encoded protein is CAISETTSGNEQYF.

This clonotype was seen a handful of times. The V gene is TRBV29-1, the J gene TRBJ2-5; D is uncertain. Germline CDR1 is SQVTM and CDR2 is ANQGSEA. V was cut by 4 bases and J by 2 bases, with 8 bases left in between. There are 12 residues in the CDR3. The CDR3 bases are TGCAGCGTTGCCGGAATGCAAGAGACCCAGTACTTC. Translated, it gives CSVAGMQETQYF.

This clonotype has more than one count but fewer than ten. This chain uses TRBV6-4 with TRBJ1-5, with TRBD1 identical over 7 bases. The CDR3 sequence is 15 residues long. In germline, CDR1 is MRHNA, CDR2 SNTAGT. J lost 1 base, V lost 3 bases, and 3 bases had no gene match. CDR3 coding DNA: TGTGCCAGCAGTGAGGCAGGGGGGAGCAATCAGCCCCAGCATTTT. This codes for CASSEAGGSNQPQHF.